The 11 T cell receptor beta chains below come from one sample, sequenced in a study of blood T cell repertoires in COVID-19. The repertoire was sequenced with immunoSEQ multiplex PCR; TCRdb's copy has only in-frame clones and lacks some. The repertoire holds approximately 300,000 clones, with 85% to 90% as singletons. Sequencing was performed on PBMCs or T cells enriched from blood (not recorded which). These receptors were obtained from a woman under 30 who had recovered from COVID-19.

The chain uses TRBV14 and TRBJ2-7; TRBD1 matches at 7 bases. The germline V gene encodes CDR1 SGHDN and CDR2 FVKESK. V was clipped by 0 bases and J by 3 bases; unmatched bases: 8. The CDR3 contains 16 residues. This CDR3 is CASSQDKPGQLYEQYF. For the CDR3, the DNA is TGTGCCAGCAGCCAAGACAAGCCGGGACAGCTCTACGAGCAGTACTTC.

The chain recombines TRBV5-1 with TRBJ1-1, with D possibly being TRBD1 (5 bases). This CDR3 is built from 13 residues. Germline V CDR1 and CDR2: SGHRS, YFSETQ. The V and J ends lost 4 bases and 2 bases respectively, with 9 bases between them. CDR3 region: CASSTDSNTEAFF. The CDR3 DNA is TGCGCCAGCAGCACCGACAGTAACACTGAAGCTTTCTTT.

This sequence joins TRBV14 and TRBJ1-6, with 12 nucleotides matching TRBD1. The trim removed 4 bases at V and 5 bases at J, leaving 9 bases unmatched. Germline CDR1 SGHDN, CDR2 FVKESK. The CDR3 extends over 18 amino acids. The CDR3 region has the DNA TGTGCCAGCAGCCCCCGGGACAGGGGGCGCCTGGATAATTCACCCCTCCACTTT. It translates to CASSPRDRGRLDNSPLHF.

V usage is TRBV18 and J usage is TRBJ1-2; 9 bases agree with TRBD1. The CDR3 runs 15 residues. V lost 5 bases, J lost 2 bases, and 6 bases stayed unmatched. Germline values: CDR1 KGHSH, CDR2 LQKENI. CDR3 sequence reads: CASSGEGTGNYGYTF. In DNA, the CDR3 is TGTGCCAGCTCAGGCGAAGGGACAGGGAACTATGGCTACACCTTC.

About this clone itself: The identical CDR3 is also encoded by other nucleotide sequences in the sample. The chain couples TRBV11-3 to TRBJ2-1, with 8 bases fitting TRBD2. Germline CDR1 and CDR2: SGHNT and YENEEA. Trimming removed 4 bases from V and 2 bases from J; junction bases left unmatched: 1. The CDR3 sequence is 14 residues long. CDR3 in amino acids: CASSSGLAYNEQFF. CDR3 sequence (DNA): TGTGCCAGCAGCTCGGGACTAGCCTACAATGAGCAGTTCTTC.

This CDR3 is CASSPSLAPNTGELFF. In DNA, the CDR3 is TGCGCCAGCAGCCCCTCACTAGCGCCGAACACCGGGGAGCTGTTTTTT. This chain joins TRBV5-1 and TRBJ2-2; TRBD2 aligns across 7 bases. Trimming removed 4 bases from V and 0 bases from J; junction bases left unmatched: 6. Germline CDR1 reads SGHRS; CDR2 reads YFSETQ. This CDR3 comprises 16 residues.

The CDR3 reads CASSLAVSQGPYEQYF. The CDR3 coding sequence is TGTGCCAGCAGCTTAGCCGTAAGTCAGGGGCCCTACGAGCAGTACTTC. The J gene is TRBJ2-7, the V gene TRBV7-9; TRBD1 might be the D (6 bases). Germline values: CDR1 SEHNR, CDR2 FQNEAQ (reference sequence). The CDR3 length is 16 residues. Trimming took 0 bases from V and 2 from J, leaving 14 bases between them.

The genes are TRBV28 and TRBJ2-5; 7 bases line up with TRBD1. Unmatched junction bases numbered 7, after V lost 6 bases and J lost 6 bases. Per germline, CDR1 MDHEN and CDR2 SYDVKM. This CDR3 comprises 13 residues. The CDR3 nucleotides read TGTGCCAGCAGAACGACAGGGAGTCAGACCCAGTACTTC. This sequence encodes CASRTTGSQTQYF.

Notes on this clone: Distinct nucleotide sequences in the sample also encode this CDR3. This chain uses TRBV5-1 with TRBJ1-1, with D hard to call. The CDR3 has 13 residues. Trimming removed 1 base from V and 2 bases from J, with 6 bases in between. The germline V gene has CDR1 SGHRS and CDR2 YFSETQ. CDR3 in amino acids: CASSLRGNTEAFF. CDR3 DNA sequence: TGCGCCAGCAGCTTGCGGGGTAACACTGAAGCTTTCTTT.

This clone has only one observation. This sequence joins TRBV6-5 and TRBJ2-5; D perhaps matches TRBD2 (5 bases). V was shortened by 2 bases and J by 2 bases, with 15 bases between the two germline ends. The CDR3 runs 16 residues. Germline assignment: CDR1 MNHEY and CDR2 SVGAGI. The CDR3: CASSYEGSLGQETQYF. CDR3 DNA: TGTGCCAGCAGTTACGAGGGCTCGCTGGGGCAAGAGACCCAGTACTTC.

The chain recombines TRBV6-5 with TRBJ1-2; 9 nucleotides line up with TRBD1. Germline CDR1 reads MNHEY; CDR2 reads SVGAGI. V lost 0 bases to trimming and J lost 11 bases; unmatched junction nucleotides: 10. CDR3 length: 15 amino acids. The DNA for the CDR3 is TGTGCCAGCAGTTACTCGGAGGGGACAGGGTACGGATACACCTTC. This encodes CASSYSEGTGYGYTF.